This TCR beta chain was identified during a study of TIL therapy for anti-PD-1-resistant metastatic lung cancer. Study-level points and caveats: Compared with baseline intratumoral T cells, expanded TIL cultures were more clonal and less diverse (approximately 6% vs 31%).

Time point denoted: pre-treatment sample, taken before nivolumab and TIL therapy. Tumor tissue came from excised metastases, mostly pleural nodules or supraclavicular lymph nodes. Patients then received nivolumab; progressors got lymphodepletion, TIL and IL-2. CDR1 and CDR2 from the germline V gene are SGHRS and YFSETQ. This CDR3 spans 15 amino acids. V lost 4 bases and J 0 bases, leaving 11 bases between the germline ends. Note on this clone: No antigen is known for it.

The immunoSEQ assay was v3. Clones were read by immunoSEQ multiplex PCR, and TCRdb kept only the in-frame ones, dropping some. The sample holds approximately 27,000 clones, approximately 77% seen once. Sequencing was performed on tumor tissue, taken at baseline. The chain combines TRBV5-1 with TRBJ2-1; D unclear. This sequence originates from a person between 25 and 80 years old with non-small cell lung cancer. The CDR3 region has the DNA TGCGCCAGCAGCGCCTCGGACGCCTCCTACAATGAGCAGTTCTTC. Its protein product is CASSASDASYNEQFF.